The rows below give T cell receptor beta chains drawn from one sample of a study of PD-1 blockade in classical Hodgkin lymphoma. Repertoires were generated with immunoSEQ multiplex PCR, while TCRdb's copy carries only in-frame clones and drops some. The profile shows approximately 110,000 clones, approximately 89% of them singletons. Specimen: peripheral blood mononuclear cells (PBMCs), collected before the fourth cycle of nivolumab. The source is a human donor with classical Hodgkin lymphoma. CDR3s include the opening cysteine and the closing phenylalanine or tryptophan. D genes are given only for firm matches. For some rows the clone size is stated as once, few or many, or as a class when expanded; others skip it.

cdr3_length clone_size d_call j_call v_call cdr3_aa cdr3_nt
13 - - TRBJ1-2 TRBV6-6 CASLATANYGYTF TGTGCCAGCTTAGCGACAGCCAACTATGGCTACACCTTC
15 - TRBD2 TRBJ2-1 TRBV27 CASSLSGSSYNEQFF TGTGCCAGCAGTTTGAGCGGGAGTTCCTACAATGAGCAGTTCTTC
15 - - TRBJ1-5 TRBV2 CASSGGGGGNQPQHF TGTGCCAGCAGTGGGGGAGGGGGAGGTAATCAGCCCCAGCATTTT
11 - - TRBJ2-5 TRBV2 CASSARETQYF TGTGCCAGCAGTGCGCGGGAGACCCAGTACTTC
14 - - TRBJ2-2 TRBV14 CASSRYRDTGELFF TGTGCCAGCAGCCGTTACAGGGACACCGGGGAGCTGTTTTTT
16 - TRBD2 TRBJ2-7 TRBV9 CASSVGGLAGAYEQYF TGTGCCAGCAGCGTAGGAGGCCTAGCGGGAGCCTACGAGCAGTACTTC
16 - - TRBJ1-1 TRBV6-5 CASSYSSNARGTEAFF TGTGCCAGCAGTTACTCCTCTAACGCCCGGGGAACTGAAGCTTTCTTT
21 - TRBD2 TRBJ2-5 TRBV9 CASSEGPLAGVVTGSRETQYF TGTGCCAGCAGCGAGGGCCCTCTAGCGGGAGTGGTTACCGGTTCCCGCGAGACCCAGTACTTC
16 - TRBD1 TRBJ2-2 TRBV7-9 CASSLMGTGNTGELFF TGTGCCAGCAGCTTAATGGGGACAGGGAACACCGGGGAGCTGTTTTTT
15 - - TRBJ1-5 TRBV7-6 CASSSNLNSNQPQHF TGTGCCAGCAGCTCGAACCTCAATAGCAATCAGCCCCAGCATTTT
14 - TRBD1 TRBJ1-4 TRBV7-2 CASSPDRASEKLFF TGTGCCAGCAGCCCCGACAGGGCTTCTGAAAAACTGTTTTTT
16 - - TRBJ2-1 TRBV5-4 CASSLEPGRTYNEQFF TGTGCCAGCAGCTTGGAACCGGGAAGGACCTACAATGAGCAGTTCTTC
13 - - TRBJ1-1 TRBV5-1 CASSLVLTGEAFF TGCGCCAGCAGCTTGGTACTAACGGGGGAAGCTTTCTTT
12 - - TRBJ1-2 TRBV11-2 CASSLEGHGYTF TGTGCCAGCAGCTTAGAGGGGCATGGCTACACCTTC
14 - - TRBJ2-1 TRBV7-8 CASSSQESYNEQFF TGTGCCAGCAGCTCGCAAGAGTCCTACAATGAGCAGTTCTTC
17 - TRBD1 TRBJ2-7 TRBV4-1 CASSQDWGDRGSYEQYF TGCGCCAGCAGCCAAGATTGGGGGGACAGGGGATCCTACGAGCAGTACTTC
14 - TRBD1 TRBJ2-7 TRBV27 CASSFGQGTYEQYF TGTGCCAGCAGTTTCGGACAGGGTACCTACGAGCAGTACTTC
15 few - TRBJ1-2 TRBV4-1 CASSQDWLGNYGYTF TGCGCCAGCAGCCAAGATTGGTTGGGGAACTATGGCTACACCTTC
14 - - TRBJ2-1 TRBV5-4 CASSPYSGYNEQFF TGTGCCAGCAGCCCTTATAGCGGCTACAATGAGCAGTTCTTC
15 - TRBD2 TRBJ2-1 TRBV2 CASSSTSRLDNEQFF TGTGCCAGCAGTTCGACTAGCAGGCTCGACAATGAGCAGTTCTTC
16 once - TRBJ1-2 TRBV27 CASRTSGRAGPSGYTF TGTGCCAGCAGAACGTCCGGGCGGGCAGGGCCTTCTGGCTACACCTTC
14 - TRBD1 TRBJ1-2 TRBV29-1 CSVDRDRALYGYTF TGCAGCGTTGATCGCGACAGGGCGCTCTATGGCTACACCTTC
15 - - TRBJ2-3 TRBV29-1 CSAETRQPSTDTQYF TGCAGCGCCGAAACCCGACAGCCTAGCACAGATACGCAGTATTTT
14 - TRBD1 TRBJ1-2 TRBV19 CASSRDRSNYGYTF TGTGCCAGTAGTAGGGACAGATCTAACTATGGCTACACCTTC
15 - - TRBJ1-1 TRBV6-5 CASSPLLLTGDEAFF TGTGCCAGCAGTCCACTTCTCCTAACTGGCGATGAAGCTTTCTTT
14 - - TRBJ2-1 TRBV18 CASSPGVEYNEQFF TGTGCCAGCTCACCAGGGGTCGAATACAATGAGCAGTTCTTC
16 - TRBD2 TRBJ2-7 TRBV5-4 CASSFPGLAGDYEQYF TGTGCCAGCAGCTTTCCGGGACTAGCGGGCGACTACGAGCAGTACTTC
18 - - TRBJ2-6 TRBV5-1 CASSAPPPTVSGANVLTF TGCGCCAGCAGCGCGCCCCCTCCGACAGTTTCTGGGGCCAACGTCCTGACTTTC
16 - TRBD1 TRBJ1-2 TRBV13 CASSPGTGWGNYGYTF TGTGCCAGCAGCCCCGGGACAGGGTGGGGTAACTATGGCTACACCTTC
14 - - TRBJ2-2 TRBV10-3 CAIRRDSNTGELFF TGTGCCATCAGGCGGGACTCGAACACCGGGGAGCTGTTTTTT
16 - TRBD2 TRBJ2-3 TRBV9 CASSVQAGVSTDTQYF TGTGCCAGCAGCGTCCAAGCGGGGGTTAGCACAGATACGCAGTATTTT
19 - - TRBJ2-1 TRBV5-1 CASSLGRYRGPSSYNEQFF TGCGCCAGCAGCTTGGGGCGTTATAGGGGCCCAAGCTCCTACAATGAGCAGTTCTTC
15 once - TRBJ2-4 TRBV7-9 CASSLAGAAKNIQYF TGTGCCAGCAGCTTAGCTGGTGCGGCCAAAAACATTCAGTACTTC
17 once TRBD2 TRBJ2-1 TRBV4-3 CASSQLAGGDSYNEQFF TGCGCCAGCAGCCAACTAGCGGGAGGGGACTCCTACAATGAGCAGTTCTTC
14 - - TRBJ1-2 TRBV19 CASSPTRGSNGYTF TGTGCCAGTAGTCCTACCCGCGGGAGTAACGGCTACACCTTC
13 - - TRBJ2-5 TRBV19 CASSIGSQETQYF TGTGCCAGTAGTATTGGTAGCCAAGAGACCCAGTACTTC
16 - TRBD1 TRBJ1-5 TRBV5-6 CASSLKGQGRNQPQHF TGTGCCAGCAGCTTAAAAGGACAGGGGCGCAATCAGCCCCAGCATTTT
14 - TRBD1 TRBJ2-7 TRBV5-6 CASSPLDRAYEQYF TGTGCCAGCAGCCCCCTCGACAGGGCCTACGAGCAGTACTTC
15 - - TRBJ2-1 TRBV28 CASSFAGTRINEQFF TGTGCCAGCAGTTTCGCGGGGACCCGGATCAATGAGCAGTTCTTC
18 - TRBD2 TRBJ2-1 TRBV9 CASSLSGSVKKTYNEQFF TGTGCCAGCAGCTTGAGCGGGAGTGTGAAGAAGACCTACAATGAGCAGTTCTTC
18 - TRBD2 TRBJ2-3 TRBV2 CASSLGLAGVTSTDTQYF TGTGCCAGCAGTTTGGGACTAGCGGGAGTTACTAGCACAGATACGCAGTATTTT
16 - - TRBJ2-1 TRBV27 CASSLSIRERNNEQFF TGTGCCAGCAGTTTATCGATAAGAGAGCGGAACAATGAGCAGTTCTTC
13 few - TRBJ2-7 TRBV27 CASSLGGIDEQYF TGTGCCAGCAGTTTAGGGGGGATCGACGAGCAGTACTTC
15 once TRBD2 TRBJ2-1 TRBV28 CASRRLAGGLVVQFF TGTGCCAGCAGGAGACTAGCGGGAGGGTTAGTGGTGCAGTTCTTC
12 - - TRBJ2-5 TRBV2 CAGRDFQETQYF TGTGCCGGCCGGGACTTCCAAGAGACCCAGTACTTC
16 - TRBD1 TRBJ1-1 TRBV5-1 CASSSTGQGASTEAFF TGCGCCAGCAGCTCAACAGGACAGGGGGCGAGCACTGAAGCTTTCTTT
14 - - TRBJ2-2 TRBV5-1 CASSQEPNTGELFF TGCGCCAGCAGCCAGGAACCGAACACCGGGGAGCTGTTTTTT
13 - - TRBJ1-2 TRBV5-1 CASSSDGNYGYTF TGCGCCAGCAGCTCGGACGGGAACTATGGCTACACCTTC
16 - TRBD1 TRBJ2-7 TRBV30 CAWSVLTGAGTYEQYF TGTGCCTGGAGCGTCCTTACAGGGGCCGGGACCTACGAGCAGTACTTC
17 - - TRBJ1-4 TRBV19 CASSIISYGATNEKLFF TGTGCCAGTAGTATAATATCCTACGGTGCAACTAATGAAAAACTGTTTTTT
14 - TRBD1 TRBJ2-5 TRBV5-4 CASSLGTVQETQYF TGTGCCAGCAGCCTCGGGACAGTCCAAGAGACCCAGTACTTC
11 once - TRBJ2-5 TRBV5-4 CASSFRETQYF TGTGCCAGCAGCTTCCGGGAGACCCAGTACTTC
14 - - TRBJ2-3 TRBV28 CASSLWENTDTQYF TGTGCCAGCAGTTTGTGGGAAAACACAGATACGCAGTATTTT
17 - TRBD1 TRBJ1-3 TRBV2 CASSEWTGPSSGNTIYF TGTGCCAGCAGTGAATGGACAGGACCCTCCTCTGGAAACACCATATATTTT
17 - TRBD1 TRBJ2-1 TRBV18 CASSPPGKRQGADEQFF TGTGCCAGCTCACCACCAGGGAAAAGACAGGGGGCAGATGAGCAGTTCTTC
14 few TRBD2 TRBJ2-1 TRBV30 CAWRTSGTYNEQFF TGTGCCTGGAGGACTAGCGGGACCTACAATGAGCAGTTCTTC
16 - - TRBJ1-3 TRBV4-3 CASSQDLGTTGNTIYF TGCGCCAGCAGCCAAGATCTAGGGACCACTGGAAACACCATATATTTT
13 - - TRBJ2-4 TRBV25-1 CASSDVAKNIQYF TGTGCCAGCAGTGACGTAGCCAAAAACATTCAGTACTTC
14 - TRBD2 TRBJ2-1 TRBV7-2 CASSPGTSWNEQFF TGTGCCAGCAGCCCCGGGACTAGTTGGAATGAGCAGTTCTTC
13 - - TRBJ1-1 TRBV27 CASSRAGSTEAFF TGTGCCAGCAGTCGGGCTGGGAGCACTGAAGCTTTCTTT